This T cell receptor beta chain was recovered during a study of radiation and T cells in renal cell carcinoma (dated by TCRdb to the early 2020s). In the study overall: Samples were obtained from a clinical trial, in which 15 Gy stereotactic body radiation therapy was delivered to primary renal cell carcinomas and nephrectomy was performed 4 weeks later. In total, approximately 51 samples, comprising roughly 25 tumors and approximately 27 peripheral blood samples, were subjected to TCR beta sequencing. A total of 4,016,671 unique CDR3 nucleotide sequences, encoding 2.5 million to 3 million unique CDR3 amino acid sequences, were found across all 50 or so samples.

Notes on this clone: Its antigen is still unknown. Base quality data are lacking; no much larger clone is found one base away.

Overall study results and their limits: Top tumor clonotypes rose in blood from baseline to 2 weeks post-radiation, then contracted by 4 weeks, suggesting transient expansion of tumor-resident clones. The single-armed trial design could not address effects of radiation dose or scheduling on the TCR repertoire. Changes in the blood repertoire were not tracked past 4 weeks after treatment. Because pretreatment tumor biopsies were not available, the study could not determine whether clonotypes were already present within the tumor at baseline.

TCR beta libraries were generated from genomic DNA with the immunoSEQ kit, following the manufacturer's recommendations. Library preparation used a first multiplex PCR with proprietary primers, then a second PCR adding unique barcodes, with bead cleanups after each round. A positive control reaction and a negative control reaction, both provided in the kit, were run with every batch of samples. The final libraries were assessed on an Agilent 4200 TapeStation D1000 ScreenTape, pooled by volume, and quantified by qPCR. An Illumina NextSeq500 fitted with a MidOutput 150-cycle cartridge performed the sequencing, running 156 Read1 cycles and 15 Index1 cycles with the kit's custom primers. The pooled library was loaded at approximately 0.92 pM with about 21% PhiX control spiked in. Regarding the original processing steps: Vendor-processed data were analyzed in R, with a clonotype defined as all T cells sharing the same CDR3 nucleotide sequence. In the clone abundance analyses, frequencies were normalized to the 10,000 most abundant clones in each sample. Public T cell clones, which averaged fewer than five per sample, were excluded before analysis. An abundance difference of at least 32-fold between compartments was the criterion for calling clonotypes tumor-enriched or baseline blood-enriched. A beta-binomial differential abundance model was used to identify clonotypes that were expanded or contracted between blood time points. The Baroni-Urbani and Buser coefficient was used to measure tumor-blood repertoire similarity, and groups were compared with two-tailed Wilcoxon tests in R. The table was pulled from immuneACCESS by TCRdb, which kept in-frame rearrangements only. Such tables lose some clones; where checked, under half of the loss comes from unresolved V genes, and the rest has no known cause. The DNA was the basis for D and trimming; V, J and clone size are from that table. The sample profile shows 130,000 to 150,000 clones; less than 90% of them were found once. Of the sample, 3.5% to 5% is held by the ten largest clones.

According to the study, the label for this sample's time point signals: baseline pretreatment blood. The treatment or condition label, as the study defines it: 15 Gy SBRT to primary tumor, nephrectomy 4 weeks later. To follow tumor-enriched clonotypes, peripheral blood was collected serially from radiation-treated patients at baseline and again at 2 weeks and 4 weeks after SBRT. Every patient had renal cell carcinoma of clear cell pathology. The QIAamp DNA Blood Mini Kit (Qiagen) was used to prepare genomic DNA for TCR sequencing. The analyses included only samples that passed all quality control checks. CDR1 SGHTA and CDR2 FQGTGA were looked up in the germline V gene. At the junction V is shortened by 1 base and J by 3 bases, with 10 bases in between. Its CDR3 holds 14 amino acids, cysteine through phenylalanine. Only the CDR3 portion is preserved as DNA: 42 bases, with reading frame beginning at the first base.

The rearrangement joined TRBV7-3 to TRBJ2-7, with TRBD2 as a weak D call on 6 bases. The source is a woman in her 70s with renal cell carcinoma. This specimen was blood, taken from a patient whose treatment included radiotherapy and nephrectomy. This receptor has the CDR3 CASSLRGGNYEQYF. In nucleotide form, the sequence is TGTGCCAGCAGCTTAAGGGGAGGAAACTACGAGCAGTACTTC.